This TCR beta chain was recovered during a study of blood T cell repertoires in COVID-19. Overall study: Specimens from acute and convalescent COVID-19 originated in the United States, Italy and Spain. T cells, B-cell-depleted T cells, or PBMCs provided the cDNA or gDNA that served as material.

As processed by the authors: Reference gene primer amplification in the assay estimated nucleated cell counts. The repertoire was sequenced with immunoSEQ multiplex PCR; TCRdb's copy has only in-frame clones and lacks some. The V and J calls and clone size come from that table; D and trimming were worked out from the DNA. The data show 110,000 or so clones, 85% seen once. The CDR3 extends over 15 amino acids. With 4 bases removed from V and 6 bases from J, the gap between germline ends came to 16 bases. Germline assignment: CDR1 SGHTA and CDR2 FQGNSA. The specimen sequenced was peripheral blood. The chain joins TRBV7-2 to TRBJ1-5, with D possibly being TRBD1 (6 bases). This clonotype was obtained from a human donor in a cohort sampled during active COVID-19. In DNA, the CDR3 is TGTGCCAGCAGCTCCCAACAGGGCGCCGTTCAGCCCCAGCATTTT. Protein product: CASSSQQGAVQPQHF.